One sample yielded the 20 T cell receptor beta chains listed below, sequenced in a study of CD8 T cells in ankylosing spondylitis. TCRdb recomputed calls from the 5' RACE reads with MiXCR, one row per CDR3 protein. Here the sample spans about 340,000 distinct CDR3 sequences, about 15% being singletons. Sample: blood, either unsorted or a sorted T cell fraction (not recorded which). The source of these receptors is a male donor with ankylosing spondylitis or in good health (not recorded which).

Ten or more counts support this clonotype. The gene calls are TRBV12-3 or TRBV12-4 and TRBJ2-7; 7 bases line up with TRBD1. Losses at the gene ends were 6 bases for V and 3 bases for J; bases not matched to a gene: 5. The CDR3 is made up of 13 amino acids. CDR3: CASSPPGGYEQYF. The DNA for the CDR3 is TGTGCCAGCAGCCCCCCAGGGGGCTACGAGCAGTACTTC.

The CDR3 coding sequence is TGTGCCAGCACCCAGGACAACTATGGCTACACCTTC. It codes for CASTQDNYGYTF. The chain links TRBV9 to TRBJ1-2; the D is unclear. The CDR3 spans 12 residues. Germline CDR1 and CDR2: SGDLS and YYNGEE. V was shortened by 6 bases and J by 2 bases, with 8 bases between the two germline ends.

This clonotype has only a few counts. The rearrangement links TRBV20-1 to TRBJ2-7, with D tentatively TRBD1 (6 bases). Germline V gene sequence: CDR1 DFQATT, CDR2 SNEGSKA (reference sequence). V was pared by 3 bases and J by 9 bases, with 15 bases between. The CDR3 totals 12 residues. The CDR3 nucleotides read TGCAGTGCTAGTTACCAGGGGAATGTGCAGTACTTC. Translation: CSASYQGNVQYF.

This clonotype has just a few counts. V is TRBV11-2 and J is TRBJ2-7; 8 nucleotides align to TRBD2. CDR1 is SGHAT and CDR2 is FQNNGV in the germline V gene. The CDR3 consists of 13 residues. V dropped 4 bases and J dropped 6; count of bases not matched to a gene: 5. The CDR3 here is CASSYGGRSEQYF. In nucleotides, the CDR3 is TGTGCCAGCAGCTATGGCGGGAGGTCCGAGCAGTACTTC.

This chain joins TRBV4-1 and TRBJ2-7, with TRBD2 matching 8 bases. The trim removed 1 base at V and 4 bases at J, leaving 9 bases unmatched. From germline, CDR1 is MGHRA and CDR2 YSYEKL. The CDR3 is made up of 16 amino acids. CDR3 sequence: CASSQGASGRLYEQYF. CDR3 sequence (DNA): TGCGCCAGCAGCCAAGGAGCCAGCGGGAGATTGTACGAGCAGTACTTC.

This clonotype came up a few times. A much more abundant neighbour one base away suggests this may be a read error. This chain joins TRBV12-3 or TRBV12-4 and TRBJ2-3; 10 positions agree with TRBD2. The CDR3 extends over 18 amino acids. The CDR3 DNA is TGTGCCAGCTGTTTCGAGCGGGGGGGCCCAGGAGGCACAGATACGCAGTATTTT. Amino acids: CASCFERGGPGGTDTQYF.

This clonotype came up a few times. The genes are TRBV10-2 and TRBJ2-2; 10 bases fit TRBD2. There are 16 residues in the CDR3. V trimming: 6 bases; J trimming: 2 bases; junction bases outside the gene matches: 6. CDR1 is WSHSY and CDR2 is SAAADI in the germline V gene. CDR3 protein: CASRIAGGHNTGELFF. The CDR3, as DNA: TGCGCCAGCAGGATAGCGGGGGGCCACAACACCGGGGAGCTGTTTTTT.

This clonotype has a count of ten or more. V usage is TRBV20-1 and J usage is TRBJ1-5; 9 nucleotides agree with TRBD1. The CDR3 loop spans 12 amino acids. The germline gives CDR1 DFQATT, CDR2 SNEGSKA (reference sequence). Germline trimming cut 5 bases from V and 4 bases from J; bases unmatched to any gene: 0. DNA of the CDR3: TGCAGTGCTGGGACAGGGAATCAGCCCCAGCATTTT. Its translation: CSAGTGNQPQHF.

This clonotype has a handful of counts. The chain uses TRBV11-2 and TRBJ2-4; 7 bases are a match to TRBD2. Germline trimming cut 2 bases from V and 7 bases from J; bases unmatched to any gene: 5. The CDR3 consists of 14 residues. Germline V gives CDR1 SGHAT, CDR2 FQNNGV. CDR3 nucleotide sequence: TGTGCCAGCAGCTTAACGGCGGGGGTGAACATTCAGTACTTC. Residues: CASSLTAGVNIQYF.

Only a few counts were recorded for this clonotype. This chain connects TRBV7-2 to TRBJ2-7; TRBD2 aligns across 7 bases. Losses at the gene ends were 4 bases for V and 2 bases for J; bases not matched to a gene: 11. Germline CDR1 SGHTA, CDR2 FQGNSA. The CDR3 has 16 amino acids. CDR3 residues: CASSSRGGERTYEQYF. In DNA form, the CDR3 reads TGTGCCAGCAGCTCACGGGGAGGGGAGAGAACCTACGAGCAGTACTTC. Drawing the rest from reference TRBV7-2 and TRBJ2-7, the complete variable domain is GAGVSQSPSNKVTEKGKDVELRCDPISGHTALYWYRQSLGQGLEFLIYFQGNSAPDKSGLPSDRFSAERTGGSVSTLTIQRTQQEDSAVYLCASSSRGGERTYEQYFGPGTRLTVT.

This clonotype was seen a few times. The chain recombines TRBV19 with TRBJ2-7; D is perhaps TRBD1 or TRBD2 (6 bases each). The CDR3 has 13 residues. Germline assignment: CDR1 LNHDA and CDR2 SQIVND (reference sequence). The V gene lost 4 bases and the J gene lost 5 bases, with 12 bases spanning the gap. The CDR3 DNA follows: TGTGCCAGTAGTACGGGGGCGAGGAACGAGCAGTACTTC. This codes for CASSTGARNEQYF. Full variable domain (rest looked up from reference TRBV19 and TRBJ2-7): DGGITQSPKYLFRKEGQNVTLSCEQNLNHDAMYWYRQDPGQGLRLIYYSQIVNDFQKGDIAEGYSVSREKKESFPLTVTSAQKNPTAFYLCASSTGARNEQYFGPGTRLTVT.

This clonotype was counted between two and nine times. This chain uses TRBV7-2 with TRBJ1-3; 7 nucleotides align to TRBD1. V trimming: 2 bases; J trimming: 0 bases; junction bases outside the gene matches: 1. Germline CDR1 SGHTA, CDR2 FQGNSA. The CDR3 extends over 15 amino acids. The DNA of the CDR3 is TGTGCCAGCAGCTTATGGGACAGCTCTGGAAACACCATATATTTT. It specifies CASSLWDSSGNTIYF.

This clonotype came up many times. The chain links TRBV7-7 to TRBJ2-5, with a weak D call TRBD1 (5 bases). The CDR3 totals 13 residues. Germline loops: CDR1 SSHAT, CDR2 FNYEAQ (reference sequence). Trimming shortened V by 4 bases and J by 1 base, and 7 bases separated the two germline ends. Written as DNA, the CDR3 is TGTGCCAGCAGCTCGACAGTCCAAGAGACCCAGTACTTC. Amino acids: CASSSTVQETQYF.

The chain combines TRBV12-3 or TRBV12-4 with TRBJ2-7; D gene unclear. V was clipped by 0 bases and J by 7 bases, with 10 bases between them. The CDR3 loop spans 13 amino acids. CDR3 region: CASSLAERREQYF. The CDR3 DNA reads TGTGCCAGCAGTTTAGCTGAACGGCGGGAGCAGTACTTC.

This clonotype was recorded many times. The CDR3 DNA follows: TGTGCCAGCAGTCCCCGGGGGCTCTCCTACAATGAGCAGTTCTTC. It specifies CASSPRGLSYNEQFF. This chain connects TRBV6-2 or TRBV6-3 to TRBJ2-1, with D perhaps being TRBD1 or TRBD2 (6 bases each). This CDR3 contains 15 residues. The V and J ends lost 5 bases and 0 bases respectively, with 11 bases between them. Germline V gene data show CDR1 as MNHEY and CDR2 as SVGEGT.

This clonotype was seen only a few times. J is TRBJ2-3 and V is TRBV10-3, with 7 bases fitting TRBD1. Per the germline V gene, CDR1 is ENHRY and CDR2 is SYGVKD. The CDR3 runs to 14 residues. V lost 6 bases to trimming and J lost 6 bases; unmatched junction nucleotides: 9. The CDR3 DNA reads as TGTGCCATCAGCGGAACAGGGGTCCGGGATACGCAGTATTTT. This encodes CAISGTGVRDTQYF.

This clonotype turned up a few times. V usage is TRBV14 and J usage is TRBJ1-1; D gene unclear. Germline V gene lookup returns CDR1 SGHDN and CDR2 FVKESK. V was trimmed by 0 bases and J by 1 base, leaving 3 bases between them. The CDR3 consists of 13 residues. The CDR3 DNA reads TGTGCCAGCAGCCAAGAACAGAACACTGAAGCTTTCTTT. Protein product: CASSQEQNTEAFF.

The CDR3 reads CASSLSVPTDTQYF. DNA of the CDR3: TGTGCCAGCAGTTTATCCGTCCCCACAGATACGCAGTATTTT. This sequence joins TRBV12-3 or TRBV12-4 and TRBJ2-3; no firm D call. The ends were cut back, 2 bases at V and 2 bases at J, with 8 bases in the middle. The CDR3 runs 14 residues.

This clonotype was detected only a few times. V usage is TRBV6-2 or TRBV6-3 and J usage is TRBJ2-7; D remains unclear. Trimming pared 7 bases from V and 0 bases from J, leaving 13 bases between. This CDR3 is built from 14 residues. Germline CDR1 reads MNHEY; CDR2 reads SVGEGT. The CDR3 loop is CASNQPAFSYEQYF. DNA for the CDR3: TGTGCCAGCAACCAGCCAGCCTTCTCCTACGAGCAGTACTTC.

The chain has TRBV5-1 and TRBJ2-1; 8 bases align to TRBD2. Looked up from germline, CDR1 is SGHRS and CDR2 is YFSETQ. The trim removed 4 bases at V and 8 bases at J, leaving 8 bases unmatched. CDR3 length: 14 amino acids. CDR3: CASSPGLVGDEQFF. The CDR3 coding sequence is TGCGCCAGCAGCCCGGGACTAGTCGGGGATGAGCAGTTCTTC. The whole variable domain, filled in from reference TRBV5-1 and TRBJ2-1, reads KAGVTQTPRYLIKTRGQQVTLSCSPISGHRSVSWYQQTPGQGLQFLFEYFSETQRNKGNFPGRFSGRQFSNSRSEMNVSTLELGDSALYLCASSPGLVGDEQFFGPGTRLTVL.